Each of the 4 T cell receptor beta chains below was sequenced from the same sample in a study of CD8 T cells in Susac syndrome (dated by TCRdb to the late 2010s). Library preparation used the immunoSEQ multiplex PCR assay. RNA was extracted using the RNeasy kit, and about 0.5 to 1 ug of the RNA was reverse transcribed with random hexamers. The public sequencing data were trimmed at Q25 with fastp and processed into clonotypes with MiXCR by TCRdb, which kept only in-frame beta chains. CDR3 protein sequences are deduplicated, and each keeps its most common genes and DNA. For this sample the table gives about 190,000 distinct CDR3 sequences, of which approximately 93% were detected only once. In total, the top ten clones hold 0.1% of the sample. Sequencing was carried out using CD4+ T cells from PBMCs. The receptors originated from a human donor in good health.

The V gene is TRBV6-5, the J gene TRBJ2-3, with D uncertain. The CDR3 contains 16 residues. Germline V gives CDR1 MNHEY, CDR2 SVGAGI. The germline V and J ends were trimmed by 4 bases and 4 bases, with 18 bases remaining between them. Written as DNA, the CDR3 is TGTGCCAGCAGTTCGATGACTGGATTGAGGCCAGATACGCAGTATTTT. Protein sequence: CASSSMTGLRPDTQYF.

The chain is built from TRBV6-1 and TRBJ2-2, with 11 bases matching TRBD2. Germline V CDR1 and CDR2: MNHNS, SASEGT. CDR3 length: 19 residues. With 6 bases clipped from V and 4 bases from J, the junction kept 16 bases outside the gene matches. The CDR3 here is CASSRWGSGGAPGTGELFF. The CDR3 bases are TGTGCCAGCAGCCGATGGGGTAGCGGGGGGGCCCCGGGCACCGGGGAGCTGTTTTTT.

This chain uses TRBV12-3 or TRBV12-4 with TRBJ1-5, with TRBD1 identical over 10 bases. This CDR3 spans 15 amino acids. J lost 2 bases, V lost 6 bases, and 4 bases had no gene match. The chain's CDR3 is CASRATGGGNQPQHF. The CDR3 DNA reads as TGTGCCAGCAGGGCGACAGGGGGCGGCAATCAGCCCCAGCATTTT.

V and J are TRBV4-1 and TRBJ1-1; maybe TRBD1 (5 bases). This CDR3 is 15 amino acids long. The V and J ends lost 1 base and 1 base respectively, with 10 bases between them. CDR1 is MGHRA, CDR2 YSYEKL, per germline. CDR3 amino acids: CASSQADGGNTEAFF. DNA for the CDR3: TGCGCCAGCAGCCAAGCCGATGGGGGGAACACTGAAGCTTTCTTT.